Sequencing of this T cell receptor (beta chain) was carried out in a study of beta chain features in type 1 diabetes. Study results and limitations: VDJ junctions sequenced from type 1 diabetes patients showed fewer insertions and more deletions. There was a moderate but significant shortening of TCRB CDR3s in all four CD4+ subsets of Type 1 diabetes patients.

V was cut by 5 bases and J by 1 base, with 3 bases left in between. Germline-derived CDR1 and CDR2 are ENHRY and SYGVKD. This CDR3 has 13 residues. Sequencing targeted expressed TCRB transcripts, as all isolated RNA had been reverse transcribed. Produced via immunoSEQ multiplex PCR; TCRdb's table is partial and in-frame only. The table lists about 360,000 clones, roughly an eighth of them singletons. In the case of this clone: Its antigen is undetermined. The sample holds other DNA sequences that translate to the same CDR3.

Every donor had blood drawn once into heparin, around 100 mL on average. CD45RO/CCR7/CD25/CD127/CD95/CD27 separated CD4+ naive, central memory, regulatory and stem cell-like memory cells by sorting. Sequencing was done on a sample of naive CD4+ T cells from blood. The chain employs TRBV10-3 and TRBJ2-6; D gene unclear. The sequence came from a man between 18 and 35 years old in good health. CDR3 amino acids: CAISSSGANVLTF. Written as DNA, the CDR3 is TGTGCCATCAGTTCGTCTGGGGCCAACGTCCTGACTTTC.